The source of this T cell receptor beta chain is a study of cytomegalovirus exposure and HLA in healthy donors. A word on this clone: As yet, its antigen is unknown.

V was pared by 3 bases and J by 7 bases, with 12 bases between. The CDR3 extends over 14 amino acids. Germline CDR1 reads MNHNS; CDR2 reads SASEGT. With 60 Vbeta and 13 Jbeta primers, the PCR was carried out. Clones were sequenced by immunoSEQ multiplex PCR, and TCRdb holds only the in-frame ones, with some missing. Here the sample table reports tens of thousands of clones. Study results and limitations: The study labeled 150 or so TCR beta chains cytomegalovirus-associated. The authors later found TCR association rates varying by HLA locus, with DRB1 most and HLA-C fewest.

Sequencing was performed on PBMCs. V gene TRBV6-1 combines with J gene TRBJ1-4; D is unclear. This TCR was sampled from a woman aged 30 to 39 in good health and CMV-seropositive. CDR3 DNA sequence: TGTGCCAGCAGTGACCCGGGGATTGGTGAAAAACTGTTTTTT. This codes for CASSDPGIGEKLFF.